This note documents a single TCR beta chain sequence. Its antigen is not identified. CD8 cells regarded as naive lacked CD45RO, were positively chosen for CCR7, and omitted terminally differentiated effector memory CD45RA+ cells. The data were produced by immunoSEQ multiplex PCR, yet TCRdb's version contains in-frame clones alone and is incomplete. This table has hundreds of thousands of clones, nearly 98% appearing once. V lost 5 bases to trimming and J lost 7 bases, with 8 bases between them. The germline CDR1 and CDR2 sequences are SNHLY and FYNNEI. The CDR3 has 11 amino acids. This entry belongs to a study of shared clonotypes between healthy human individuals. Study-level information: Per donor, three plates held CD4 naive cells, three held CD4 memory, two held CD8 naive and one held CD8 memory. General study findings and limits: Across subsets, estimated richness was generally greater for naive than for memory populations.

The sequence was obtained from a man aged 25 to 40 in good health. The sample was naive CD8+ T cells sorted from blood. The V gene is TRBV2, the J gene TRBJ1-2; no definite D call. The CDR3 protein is CASSSRVGYTF. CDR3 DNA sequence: TGTGCCAGCAGTTCGAGGGTTGGCTACACCTTC. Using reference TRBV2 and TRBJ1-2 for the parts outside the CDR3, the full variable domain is EPEVTQTPSHQVTQMGQEVILRCVPISNHLYFYWYRQILGQKVEFLVSFYNNEISEKSEIFDDQFSVERPDGSNFTLKIRSTKLEDSAMYFCASSSRVGYTFGSGTRLTVV.